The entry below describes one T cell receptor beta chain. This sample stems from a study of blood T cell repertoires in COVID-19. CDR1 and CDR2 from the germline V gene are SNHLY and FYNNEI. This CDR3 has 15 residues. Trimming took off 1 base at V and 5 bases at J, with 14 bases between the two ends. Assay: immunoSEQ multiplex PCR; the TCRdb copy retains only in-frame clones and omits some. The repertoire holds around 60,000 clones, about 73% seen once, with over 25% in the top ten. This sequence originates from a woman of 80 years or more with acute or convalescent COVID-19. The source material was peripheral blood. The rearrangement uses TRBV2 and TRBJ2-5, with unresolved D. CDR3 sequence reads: CASSEDTGWRETQYF. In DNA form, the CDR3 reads TGTGCCAGCAGTGAAGATACGGGTTGGCGGGAGACCCAGTACTTC.